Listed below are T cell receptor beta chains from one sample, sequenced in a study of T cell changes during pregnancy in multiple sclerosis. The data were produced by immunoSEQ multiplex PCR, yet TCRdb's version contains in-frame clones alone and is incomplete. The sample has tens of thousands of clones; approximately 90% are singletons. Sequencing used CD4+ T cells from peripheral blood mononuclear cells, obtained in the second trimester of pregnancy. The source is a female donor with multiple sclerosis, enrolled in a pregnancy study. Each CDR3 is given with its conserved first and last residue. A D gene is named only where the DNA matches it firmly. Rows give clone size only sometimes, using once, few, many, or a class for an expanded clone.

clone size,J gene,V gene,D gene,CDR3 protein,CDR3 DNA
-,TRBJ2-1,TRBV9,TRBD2,CASSVGLAGGRGEQFF,TGTGCCAGCAGCGTGGGTCTAGCGGGAGGGCGAGGAGAGCAGTTCTTC
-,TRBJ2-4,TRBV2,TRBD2,CASSEKGLAGGQIQYF,TGTGCCAGCAGCGAAAAGGGGCTAGCGGGGGGTCAAATACAGTACTTC
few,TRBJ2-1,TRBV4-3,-,CASSQDWAGNEQFF,TGCGCCAGCAGCCAAGATTGGGCCGGCAATGAGCAGTTCTTC
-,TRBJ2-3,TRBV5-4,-,CASSLDFTDTQYF,TGTGCCAGCAGCTTGGACTTCACAGATACGCAGTATTTT
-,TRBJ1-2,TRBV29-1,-,CSVETGYGYTF,TGCAGCGTTGAAACAGGCTATGGCTACACCTTC
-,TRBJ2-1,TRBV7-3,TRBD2,CASSVLAGVNNEQFF,TGTGCCAGCAGCGTCCTAGCGGGAGTAAACAATGAGCAGTTCTTC
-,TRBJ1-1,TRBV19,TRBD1,CASSIGATGGTEAFF,TGTGCCAGTAGTATAGGTGCGACAGGGGGCACTGAAGCTTTCTTT
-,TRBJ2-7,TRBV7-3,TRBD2,CASSLEAGASYEQYF,TGTGCCAGCAGCTTAGAAGCGGGAGCATCCTACGAGCAGTACTTC
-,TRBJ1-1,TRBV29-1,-,CSGQVISAEAFF,TGCAGCGGACAGGTAATTAGCGCTGAAGCTTTCTTT
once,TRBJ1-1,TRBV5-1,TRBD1,CASSFGRGASYTEAFF,TGCGCCAGCAGCTTCGGCAGGGGGGCTTCGTACACTGAAGCTTTCTTT
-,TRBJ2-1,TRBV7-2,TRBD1,CASSLVKRTGIDEQFF,TGTGCCAGCAGCTTAGTTAAAAGGACAGGGATCGATGAGCAGTTCTTC
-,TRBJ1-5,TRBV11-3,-,CASSLTGINQPQHF,TGTGCCAGCAGCTTAACAGGGATCAATCAGCCCCAGCATTTT
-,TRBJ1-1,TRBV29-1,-,CSVERGNTEAFF,TGCAGCGTTGAAAGGGGGAACACTGAAGCTTTCTTT
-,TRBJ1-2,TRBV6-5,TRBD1,CASSRQGYGYTF,TGTGCCAGCAGCCGACAGGGCTATGGCTACACCTTC
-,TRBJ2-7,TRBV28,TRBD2,CASSLGRISYEQYF,TGTGCCAGCAGCCTCGGGAGGATCTCCTACGAGCAGTACTTC
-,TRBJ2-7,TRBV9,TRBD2,CASSSGTISYEQYF,TGTGCCAGCAGCAGCGGGACCATCTCCTACGAGCAGTACTTC
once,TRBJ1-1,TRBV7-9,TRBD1,CASSSLTGGLTEAFF,TGTGCCAGCAGCTCGTTGACAGGGGGCTTGACTGAAGCTTTCTTT
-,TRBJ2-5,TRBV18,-,CASSPTEETQYF,TGTGCCAGCTCACCAACCGAGGAGACCCAGTACTTC
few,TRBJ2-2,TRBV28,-,CASSLSPQVFTGELFF,TGTGCCAGCAGTTTATCCCCACAGGTGTTCACCGGGGAGCTGTTTTTT
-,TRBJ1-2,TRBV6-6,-,CASSAVYHDGYTF,TGTGCCAGCAGCGCAGTGTACCACGATGGCTACACCTTC
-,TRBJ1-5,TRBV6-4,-,CAAQGHGLGNQPQHF,TGTGCCGCCCAAGGTCACGGACTGGGCAATCAGCCCCAGCATTTT
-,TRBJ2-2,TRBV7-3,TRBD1,CASSLRDRDFGGELFF,TGTGCCAGCAGCTTGCGGGACAGGGACTTCGGCGGGGAGCTGTTTTTT
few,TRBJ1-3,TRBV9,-,CASSVETAGNTIYF,TGTGCCAGCAGCGTAGAGACAGCTGGAAACACCATATATTTT
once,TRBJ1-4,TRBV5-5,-,CASSRAGEKLFF,TGTGCCAGCAGCCGAGCTGGTGAAAAACTGTTTTTT
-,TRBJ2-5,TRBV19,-,CASSIDRETQYF,TGTGCCAGTAGTATAGACAGGGAGACCCAGTACTTC
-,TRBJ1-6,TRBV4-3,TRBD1,CASSQGDRVHSPLHF,TGCGCCAGCAGCCAAGGGGACAGGGTACATTCACCCCTCCACTTT
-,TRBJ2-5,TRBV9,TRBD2,CASSPSLAGGTQETQYF,TGTGCCAGCAGCCCAAGTCTAGCGGGGGGGACACAAGAGACCCAGTACTTC
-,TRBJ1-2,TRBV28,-,CASTTLYGYTF,TGTGCCAGCACCACTTTATATGGCTACACCTTC
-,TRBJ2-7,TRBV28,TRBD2,CASSVIAGARSYEQYF,TGTGCCAGCAGTGTAATAGCGGGGGCCCGCTCCTACGAGCAGTACTTC
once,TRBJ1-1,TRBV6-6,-,CASSYISDPSEAFF,TGTGCCAGCAGTTATATTTCAGATCCCTCTGAAGCTTTCTTT
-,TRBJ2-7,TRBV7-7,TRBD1,CASSLGQGAYEQYF,TGTGCTAGCAGCTTAGGACAGGGAGCCTACGAGCAGTACTTC
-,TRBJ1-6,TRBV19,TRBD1,CASSPQGDYNSPLHF,TGTGCCAGTAGTCCGCAGGGGGACTATAATTCACCCCTCCACTTT
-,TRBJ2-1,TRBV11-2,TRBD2,CASSLEGGKAYNEQFF,TGTGCCAGCAGCTTAGAGGGGGGGAAAGCCTACAATGAGCAGTTCTTC
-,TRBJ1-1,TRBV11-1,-,CASSLASTGPFLNTEAFF,TGTGCCAGCAGCTTAGCGTCAACAGGGCCCTTTTTAAACACTGAAGCTTTCTTT
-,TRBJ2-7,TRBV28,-,CASTLPQGSYEQYF,TGTGCCAGCACCCTCCCCCAGGGATCCTACGAGCAGTACTTC
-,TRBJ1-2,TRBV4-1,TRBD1,CASSQESRQGSGYTF,TGCGCCAGCAGCCAAGAGAGTAGACAGGGCAGTGGCTACACCTTC
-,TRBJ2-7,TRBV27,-,CASSVSYSLKQYF,TGTGCCAGCAGTGTATCATACAGCCTCAAGCAGTACTTC
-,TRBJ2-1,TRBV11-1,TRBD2,CASSTGLAGGRVEQFF,TGTGCCAGCAGCACAGGGCTAGCGGGGGGGCGGGTTGAGCAGTTCTTC
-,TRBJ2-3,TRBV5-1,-,CASTERPTDTQYF,TGCGCCAGCACTGAGCGGCCCACAGATACGCAGTATTTT
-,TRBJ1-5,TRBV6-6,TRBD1,CASSHRDRGSNQPQHF,TGTGCCAGCAGTCACCGGGACAGGGGAAGCAATCAGCCCCAGCATTTT
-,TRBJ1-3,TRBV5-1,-,CASSLGGYSGNTIYF,TGCGCCAGCAGCTTGGGGGGCTACTCTGGAAACACCATATATTTT
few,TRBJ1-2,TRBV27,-,CASSFPRGYGYTF,TGTGCCAGCAGTTTCCCCAGGGGCTATGGCTACACCTTC